The 9 T cell receptor beta chains below all came from one sample that was sequenced in a study of PD-1 blockade in classical Hodgkin lymphoma (dated by TCRdb to about 2020). This specimen's time point label, per the study, means: cycle 1 day 1 (C1D1), immediately before nivolumab initiation. All trial patients had relapsed after autologous stem cell transplantation, with cohorts A, B and C differing in prior brentuximab vedotin exposure. Libraries were prepared through the immunoSEQ multiplex PCR assay. The source is immuneACCESS, and TCRdb retained only in-frame sequences with V and J called. Part of the clones is not carried over; for the studies checked, unresolved V genes explain less than half of this, and the remainder is unexplained. In this sample the table shows tens of thousands of clones, about 87% of which occur a single time. The top ten hold approximately 10% of the sample. The sequenced sample was peripheral blood mononuclear cells (PBMCs), obtained at baseline. Receptors were obtained from a human donor with classical Hodgkin lymphoma.

This clone showed up just once. The rearrangement links TRBV2 to TRBJ2-2; D possibly corresponds to TRBD1 (5 bases). The CDR3 extends over 14 amino acids. Trimming left V 1 base short and J 6 bases short, with 9 bases between. The germline V gene encodes CDR1 SNHLY and CDR2 FYNNEI. Written as DNA, the CDR3 is TGTGCCAGCAGTGAAGAACAGGAGCCCGGGGAGCTGTTTTTT. Translation gives CASSEEQEPGELFF. The variable domain in full, with the rest retrieved from reference TRBV2 and TRBJ2-2, is EPEVTQTPSHQVTQMGQEVILRCVPISNHLYFYWYRQILGQKVEFLVSFYNNEISEKSEIFDDQFSVERPDGSNFTLKIRSTKLEDSAMYFCASSEEQEPGELFFGEGSRLTVL.

This sequence joins TRBV6-6 and TRBJ2-2, with 11 bases lining up with TRBD2. The V gene end was trimmed by 5 bases and the J gene end by 5 bases; junction bases not matched to a gene: 4. CDR1 MNHNY and CDR2 SVGAGI come from the germline V gene (reference sequence). The CDR3 contains 15 residues. Written as DNA, the CDR3 is TGTGCCAGCAGTGTACTAGCGGGAGCGACCGGGGAGCTGTTTTTT. This encodes CASSVLAGATGELFF.

This clone showed up just a few times. The chain uses TRBV5-4 and TRBJ2-1, with 10 bases fitting TRBD2. Germline V gene data show CDR1 as SGHNT and CDR2 as YYREEE (reference sequence). The CDR3 covers 16 residues. J was trimmed by 3 bases and V by 0 bases; bases with no gene match: 3. This chain's CDR3 is CASSLATSGDYNEQFF. The CDR3 region has the DNA TGTGCCAGCAGCTTGGCTACTAGCGGGGACTACAATGAGCAGTTCTTC.

This chain joins TRBV5-8 and TRBJ2-1; possibly TRBD2 for D (6 bases). Trimming took off 3 bases at V and 5 bases at J, with 21 bases between the two ends. This CDR3 comprises 17 residues. The germline V gene has CDR1 SGHTS and CDR2 YDEGEE. In nucleotides, the CDR3 is TGTGCCAGCAGCTGGGGACTGGGGCACGGGGTCAACAATGAGCAGTTCTTC. Translated: CASSWGLGHGVNNEQFF. The full variable domain, completed using reference TRBV5-8 and TRBJ2-1, is EAGVTQSPTHLIKTRGQQATLRCSPISGHTSVYWYQQALGLGLQFLLWYDEGEERNRGNFPPRFSGRQFPNYSSELNVNALELEDSALYLCASSWGLGHGVNNEQFFGPGTRLTVL.

This chain links TRBV11-2 with TRBJ1-1; 7 positions agree with TRBD1. There are 13 residues in the CDR3. Germline trimming cut 5 bases from V and 4 bases from J; bases unmatched to any gene: 4. Germline CDR1 reads SGHAT; CDR2 reads FQNNGV. The CDR3 loop is CASSIDRATEAFF. CDR3 sequence (DNA): TGTGCCAGCAGCATCGACAGGGCCACTGAAGCTTTCTTT.

The J gene is TRBJ1-4, the V gene TRBV4-1; 7 bases match TRBD1. Germline CDR1 MGHRA, CDR2 YSYEKL. The trim removed 1 base at V and 7 bases at J, leaving 9 bases unmatched. CDR3 length equals 16 residues. The CDR3, as DNA: TGCGCCAGCAGCCAAGGTCCGACAGGGCGGATTGAAAAACTGTTTTTT. It yields the protein CASSQGPTGRIEKLFF.

This chain uses TRBV5-6 with TRBJ1-2, with D uncertain. There are 13 residues in the CDR3. Germline CDR1 SGHDT, CDR2 YYEEEE. Trimming took 5 bases from V and 2 from J, leaving 10 bases between them. CDR3 loop: CASRSIGNYGYTF. CDR3 nucleotide sequence: TGTGCCAGCAGAAGTATAGGGAACTATGGCTACACCTTC.

The rearrangement links TRBV9 to TRBJ1-3; D is unresolved. V lost 0 bases, J lost 2 bases, and 12 bases lay in between. CDR3 length equals 16 residues. CDR1 and CDR2 (germline): SGDLS, YYNGEE. CDR3 sequence reads: CASSVASGEPGNTIYF. The CDR3 DNA reads TGTGCCAGCAGCGTAGCCAGTGGGGAGCCTGGAAACACCATATATTTT.

The gene calls are TRBV4-3 and TRBJ2-7, with D hard to call. CDR1 is LGHNA and CDR2 is YSLEER in the germline V gene. Trimming removed 0 bases at V and 0 bases at J, with 12 bases between. This CDR3 region has 16 residues. CDR3 DNA sequence: TGCGCCAGCAGCCAAGATGTCCCGGGCAGCTCCTACGAGCAGTACTTC. Translating it yields CASSQDVPGSSYEQYF.